The subject of this entry is one T cell receptor (beta chain). Antigen specificity is unknown. This CDR3 comprises 17 residues. CDR1 MNHEY and CDR2 SMNVEV come from the germline V gene (reference sequence). The V and J ends lost 6 bases and 6 bases, in that order; junction bases with no gene match: 9. This sample is part of a study of T cell responses to AZD1222 COVID-19 vaccine. Study-level results: There were vaccine-associated CD4 TCRs across spike, dominant at 160-218 and 743-854. Reportedly, nearly half of unique spike TCRs recognized epitopes outside B.1.351/B.1.1.7 mutations. Increased Spike-specific TCR breadth and depth were observed after two AZD1222 doses.

Second-dose recipients at about 4 or about 12 weeks were treated as one pooled group. Some clones are missing from TCRdb's copy, which holds only in-frame ones; the method was immunoSEQ multiplex PCR. The sample has approximately 170,000 clones; under 95% are singletons. The clonotype originates from an adult who received the AZD1222 COVID-19 vaccine. This chain links TRBV27 with TRBJ2-1; 15 positions match TRBD2. The material sequenced was peripheral blood, taken 28 days after the second AZD1222 dose. The CDR3 loop reads CASSWTSGRALINEQFF. The CDR3 coding sequence is TGTGCCAGCAGCTGGACTAGCGGGAGGGCCCTTATCAATGAGCAGTTCTTC.